This T cell receptor (beta chain) was identified during a study of spatial heterogeneity in lung cancer (dated by TCRdb to the late 2010s). In the study overall: The donors were more than 60 patients from the lung TRACERx cohort who had early-stage, untreated non-small cell lung cancer. Follow-up PBMC samples were sequenced whenever the samples were available, and the median time to follow-up was around 24 months after resection. Beta-chain transcripts were consistently detected in greater numbers than alpha-chain transcripts, which likely reflected higher beta-chain transcript abundance. In the raw uncorrected reads, each unique combination of TCR and UMI appeared more than ten times on average. The study quantitatively compared TCR alpha and beta repertoires across multiple tumor regions, matched nontumor lung and blood in non-small cell lung cancer. The study linked features of the TCR repertoire to counts of nonsynonymous mutations, which were determined by whole-exome sequencing of tumor tissue. Both alpha and beta chains were TCR-sequenced in 210 or so tumor regions, around 65 matched nontumor lung samples and around 54 PBMC samples obtained at surgery.

Per the germline V gene, MGHRA is the CDR1 and YSYEKL is the CDR2. Its CDR3 holds 14 amino acids, cysteine through phenylalanine. This entry keeps only the CDR3 DNA: 42 bases, framed from base 1. V is reduced by 2 bases and J by 1 base, leaving a spacing of 8 bases between them. The sample's time point, from its label and the paper: blood at routine non-recurrence follow-up after resection. Without any cell sorting, TCR sequencing was performed on whole RNA extracted either from tumor and nontumor lung tissue or from cryopreserved PBMC samples. Only patients for whom sufficient RNA was available from at least two tumor regions were selected for TCR sequencing. Libraries were built with 5' RACE. The run used a NextSeq 500. In the TCR library protocol, a unique molecular identifier was attached to each TCR cDNA molecule so that PCR and sequencing errors could be corrected. The original pipeline was this. TCR identification, UMI-based error correction and CDR3 extraction were performed with Decombinator tools. Expanded TCRs were defined as those above a frequency of 2 per 1,000, corresponding to the top 1% of the tumor frequency distribution. Each repertoire was subsampled 100 times to 5,000 TCRs, after which Renyi diversity was computed with the R vegan package. CDR3 similarity networks were built from amino acid triplet string-kernel similarity, with CDR3s being connected when pairwise similarity was above 0.82. The raw public data were reprocessed by TCRdb itself: fastp quality trimming at Q25, MiXCR clonotype calling, in-frame beta chains only. CDR3 protein sequences are deduplicated, and each keeps its most common genes and DNA. V and J calls and clone size were set by TCRdb, not the authors. Recorded for this sample are some 54,000 distinct CDR3 sequences; around 6.7% of them occurred a single time. The leading ten clones occupy around 33% of the sample.

Broader findings and caveats from the paper: Ubiquitous expanded tumor TCRs showed up in blood more often at tumor resection than at routine follow-up. Only about 15 patients were included in comparisons of baseline and follow-up blood repertoires. Confirming at a functional level the hypothesis that regional TCRs recognize regional mutations was considered to require additional single-cell paired TCR alpha and beta sequencing.

In this sample, this clonotype turned up many times. Which antigen it targets is not known. No base qualities exist here, and no much larger clone lies one base off it. The source of this sequence is a female donor with early-stage non-small cell lung cancer. Sequenced here: PBMCs, sampled at follow-up. The chain couples TRBV4-1 to TRBJ1-2; the D segment could be TRBD1, given 5 matching bases. The CDR3 reads CASSQWGDNYGYTF. The DNA sequence is as follows: TGCGCCAGCAGCCAATGGGGGGATAACTATGGCTACACCTTC.